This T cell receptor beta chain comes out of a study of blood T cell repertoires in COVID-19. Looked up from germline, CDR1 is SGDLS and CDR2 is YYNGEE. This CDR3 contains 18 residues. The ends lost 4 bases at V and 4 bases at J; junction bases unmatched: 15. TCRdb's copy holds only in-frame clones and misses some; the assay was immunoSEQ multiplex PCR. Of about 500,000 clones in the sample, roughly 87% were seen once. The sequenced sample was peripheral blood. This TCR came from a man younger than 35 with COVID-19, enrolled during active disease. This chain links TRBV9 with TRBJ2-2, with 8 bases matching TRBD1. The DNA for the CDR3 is TGTGCCAGCAGCCCACGCGGGACAGGCCTCGGTGTCACCGGGGAGCTGTTTTTT. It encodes CASSPRGTGLGVTGELFF.